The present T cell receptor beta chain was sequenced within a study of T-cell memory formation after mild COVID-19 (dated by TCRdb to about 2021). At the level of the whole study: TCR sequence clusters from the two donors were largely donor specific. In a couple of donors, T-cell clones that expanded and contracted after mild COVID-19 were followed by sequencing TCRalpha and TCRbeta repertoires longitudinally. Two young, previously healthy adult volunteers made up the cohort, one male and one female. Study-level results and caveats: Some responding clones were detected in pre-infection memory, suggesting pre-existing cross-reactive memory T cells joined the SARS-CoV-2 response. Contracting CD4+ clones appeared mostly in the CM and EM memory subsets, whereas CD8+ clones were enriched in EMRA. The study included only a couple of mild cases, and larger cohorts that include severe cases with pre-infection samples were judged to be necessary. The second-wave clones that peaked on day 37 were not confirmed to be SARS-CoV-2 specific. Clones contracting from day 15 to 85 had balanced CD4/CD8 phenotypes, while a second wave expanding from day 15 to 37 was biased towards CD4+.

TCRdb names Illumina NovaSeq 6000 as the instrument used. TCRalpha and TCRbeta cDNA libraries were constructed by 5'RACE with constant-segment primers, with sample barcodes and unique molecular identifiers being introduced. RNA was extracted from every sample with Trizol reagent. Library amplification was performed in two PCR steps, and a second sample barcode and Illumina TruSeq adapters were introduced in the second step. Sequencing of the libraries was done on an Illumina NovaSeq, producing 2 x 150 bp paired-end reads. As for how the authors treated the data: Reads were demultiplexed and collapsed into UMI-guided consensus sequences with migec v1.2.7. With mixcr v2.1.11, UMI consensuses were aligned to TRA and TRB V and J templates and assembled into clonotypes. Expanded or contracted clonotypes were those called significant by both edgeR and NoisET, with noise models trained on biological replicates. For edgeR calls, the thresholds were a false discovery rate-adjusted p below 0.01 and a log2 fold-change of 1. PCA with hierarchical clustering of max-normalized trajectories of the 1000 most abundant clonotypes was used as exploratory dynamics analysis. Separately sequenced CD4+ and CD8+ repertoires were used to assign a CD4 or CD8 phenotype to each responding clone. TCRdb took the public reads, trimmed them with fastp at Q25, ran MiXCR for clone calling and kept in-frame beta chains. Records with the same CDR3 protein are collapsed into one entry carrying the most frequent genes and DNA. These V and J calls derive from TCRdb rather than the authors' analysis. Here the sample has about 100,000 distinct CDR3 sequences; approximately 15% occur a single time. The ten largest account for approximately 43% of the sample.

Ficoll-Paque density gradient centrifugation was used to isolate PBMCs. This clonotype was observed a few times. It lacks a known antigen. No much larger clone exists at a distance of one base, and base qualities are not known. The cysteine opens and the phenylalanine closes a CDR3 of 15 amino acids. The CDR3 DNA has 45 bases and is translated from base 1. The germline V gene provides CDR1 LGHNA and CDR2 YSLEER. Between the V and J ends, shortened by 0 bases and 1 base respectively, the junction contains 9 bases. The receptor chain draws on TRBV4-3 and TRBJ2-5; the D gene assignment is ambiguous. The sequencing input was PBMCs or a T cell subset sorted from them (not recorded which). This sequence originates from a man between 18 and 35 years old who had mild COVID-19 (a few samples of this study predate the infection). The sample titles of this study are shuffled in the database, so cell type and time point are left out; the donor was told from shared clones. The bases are TGCGCCAGCAGCCAAGAAAGGGCGGTCCAAGAGACCCAGTACTTC. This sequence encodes CASSQERAVQETQYF.